This TCR beta chain was captured by sequencing in a study of Ad26.COV2.S vaccination and SARS-CoV-2 variants. Study-level information: In the COV1001 trial, the donor was in the Ad26.COV2.S arm. In the study, Ad26.COV2.S was injected intramuscularly once, or twice 56 days apart. Overall study findings and caveats: Measurement of non-spike TCR breadth gave similar results in vaccine and placebo recipients.

Remarks on this clone: Its cognate antigen is unknown.

The treatment is: 19 received Ad26.COV2.S at low or high dose, single or two shots; a few received placebo; per-sample allocation not given. Sampling happened 63 days after the first vaccine or placebo injection. Repertoires were generated with immunoSEQ multiplex PCR, while TCRdb's copy carries only in-frame clones and drops some. This table has about 680,000 clones, roughly 90% appearing once. CDR3 size: 15 residues. Germline V CDR1 and CDR2: MNHEY, SVGAGI. Trimming took 2 bases from V and 4 from J, leaving 14 bases between them. The origin of this receptor is a person between 18 and 65 years old who received the Ad26.COV2.S COVID-19 vaccine or a placebo. The sample was peripheral blood, taken in a trial of Ad26.COV2.S vaccine versus placebo. This rearrangement joins TRBV6-5 to TRBJ1-2; D remains unclear. The CDR3, as DNA: TGTGCCAGCAGTTACCGCGGGGTCGCGTTCTATGGCTACACCTTC. Protein sequence: CASSYRGVAFYGYTF.